One sample yielded the 13 T cell receptor beta chains listed below, sequenced in a study of vaccination and CD4 T cells after COVID-19 (dated by TCRdb to about 2022). Library method: PCR. Sequencing was carried out with an Illumina iSeq 100. At the Johns Hopkins FTIC core, DNA from the cultured CD4+ T cells underwent TCR sequencing with the Oncomine TCR Beta short-read assay. TCRdb redid the processing of the public reads, applying fastp at Q25 and MiXCR, and retained in-frame beta chains. Every entry covers one CDR3 protein and lists the most common genes and DNA from its rows. This sample gives about 23,000 distinct CDR3 sequences in total; approximately 64% of them show up just once. The top ten constitute 20% to 25% of the sample. In light of the paper, this sample's treatment or condition label describes: approximately nine-day PBMC culture with coronavirus spike peptide pools or control peptides (ViraFEST assay).

These receptors' targets are unknown. This material consisted of CD4+ T cells from blood, cultured in vitro, taken after SARS-CoV-2 vaccination. Receptors originate from a human donor who received a COVID-19 vaccine.

In its sample, this clonotype was seen once. The chain uses TRBV12-3 or TRBV12-4 and TRBJ1-1; possible D gene TRBD1, 6 bases. This CDR3 has 16 amino acids. The germline V and J ends were trimmed by 2 bases and 10 bases, with 23 bases remaining between them. The DNA for the CDR3 is TGTGCCAGCAGTTTAACCCTTATGGGACACCCCGGGGGAGCTTTCTTT. Amino acids: CASSLTLMGHPGGAFF.

The chain links TRBV7-3 to TRBJ2-5; TRBD2 matches 7 bases. The CDR3 sequence is 14 residues long. V was pared by 4 bases and J by 1 base, with 3 bases of the junction left unmatched. The V gene's germline CDR1 is SGHTA and CDR2 FQGTGA. CDR3 DNA: TGTGCCAGCAGCTCGACTAGCCTCCAAGAGACCCAGTACTTC. It encodes CASSSTSLQETQYF. Using reference TRBV7-3 and TRBJ2-5 for the parts outside the CDR3, the full variable domain is GAGVSQTPSNKVTEKGKYVELRCDPISGHTALYWYRQSLGQGPEFLIYFQGTGAADDSGLPNDRFFAVRPEGSVSTLKIQRTERGDSAVYLCASSSTSLQETQYFGPGTRLLVL.

This clonotype occurred a few times. This chain uses TRBV5-6 with TRBJ2-2; D gene uncertain. CDR1 is SGHDT, CDR2 YYEEEE, per germline. The germline V and J ends were trimmed by 0 bases and 3 bases, with 15 bases remaining between them. The CDR3 consists of 17 residues. The CDR3, as DNA: TGTGCCAGCAGCTTGGACACTCTGGGTCCTTACACCGGGGAGCTGTTTTTT. Encoded protein: CASSLDTLGPYTGELFF.

This clonotype came up a few times. The chain joins TRBV24-1 to TRBJ1-5; TRBD1 agrees at 8 bases. The V and J ends lost 6 bases and 2 bases, in that order; junction bases with no gene match: 23. Germline V gene lookup returns CDR1 KGHDR and CDR2 SFDVKD. The CDR3 totals 21 residues. The CDR3 nucleotides read TGTGCCACCAGTTCTTCCTGGGGCCCCCAGGGGGCTGGTCTGGGCAATCAGCCCCAGCATTTT. It translates to CATSSSWGPQGAGLGNQPQHF.

The chain carries TRBV19 and TRBJ2-1, with TRBD1 identical over 7 bases. The CDR3 consists of 15 residues. Per germline, CDR1 LNHDA and CDR2 SQIVND (reference sequence). With V trimmed by 4 bases and J by 6 bases, 9 bases remained unmatched. The CDR3 DNA is TGTGCCAGTAGTAACGACAGGGATCGTGGCAATGAGCAGTTCTTC. Its protein product is CASSNDRDRGNEQFF.

This sequence joins TRBV28 and TRBJ1-1; TRBD1 is a possible D gene (6 bases). This CDR3 spans 12 amino acids. The germline CDR1 and CDR2 sequences are MDHEN and SYDVKM. Trimming left V 5 bases short and J 4 bases short, with 8 bases between. This CDR3 is CASSETGTEAFF. The CDR3, as DNA: TGTGCCAGCAGTGAGACAGGCACTGAAGCTTTCTTT.

The chain carries TRBV11-2 and TRBJ1-1, with TRBD1 identical over 11 bases. The CDR3 has 19 residues. With 1 base clipped from V and 4 bases from J, the junction kept 14 bases outside the gene matches. Germline V gene data show CDR1 as SGHAT and CDR2 as FQNNGV. The CDR3 DNA sequence: TGTGCCAGCAGCTTAGGCAGACTCGGACAGGGGGCGCAGGGCACTGAAGCTTTCTTT. This codes for CASSLGRLGQGAQGTEAFF. Complete variable domain (other parts from reference TRBV11-2 and TRBJ1-1): EAGVAQSPRYKIIEKRQSVAFWCNPISGHATLYWYQQILGQGPKLLIQFQNNGVVDDSQLPKDRFSAERLKGVDSTLKIQPAKLEDSAVYLCASSLGRLGQGAQGTEAFFGQGTRLTVV.

The chain recombines TRBV30 with TRBJ1-1; tentatively, D is TRBD1 (6 bases). The CDR3 extends over 14 amino acids. Germline V lookup: CDR1 GTSNPN, CDR2 SVGIG (reference sequence). V was clipped by 7 bases and J by 8 bases, with 23 bases between them. CDR3 amino acids: CASSSPWGANEAFF. CDR3 coding DNA: TGTGCCTCATCCTCCCCATGGGGGGCGAACGAAGCTTTCTTT.

The rearrangement joins TRBV6-2 or TRBV6-3 to TRBJ2-7; D could derive from TRBD1 or TRBD2 (5 bases each). The CDR3 extends over 14 amino acids. V was shortened by 2 bases and J by 3 bases, with 11 bases between the two germline ends. CDR1 and CDR2 from the germline V gene are MNHEY and SVGEGT. CDR3 sequence: CASSYRDGDYEQYF. CDR3 nucleotides: TGTGCCAGCAGTTACCGGGACGGTGACTACGAGCAGTACTTC.

The count of this clonotype is one. V usage is TRBV30 and J usage is TRBJ1-1; D unclear. Germline V gene sequence: CDR1 GTSNPN, CDR2 SVGIG (reference sequence). V lost 7 bases and J lost 0, with 6 bases in between. This CDR3 is built from 11 residues. The CDR3 is CALGLNTEAFF. CDR3 nucleotide sequence: TGTGCCTTAGGGTTGAACACTGAAGCTTTCTTT.

This clonotype was recorded a few times. This sequence joins TRBV24-1 and TRBJ1-2; 9 bases are shared with TRBD1. Trimming removed 4 bases from V and 1 base from J; junction bases left unmatched: 3. Per the germline V gene, CDR1 is KGHDR and CDR2 is SFDVKD. There are 15 residues in the CDR3. CDR3 amino acids: CATSEPGQGNYGYTF. CDR3 bases: TGTGCCACCAGTGAGCCGGGACAGGGTAACTATGGCTACACCTTC.

The CDR3 loop is CAISEGRGEGYTF. For the CDR3, the DNA is TGTGCCATCAGTGAGGGGAGAGGGGAAGGCTACACCTTC. This chain uses TRBV10-3 with TRBJ1-2; perhaps TRBD1 as D (5 bases). V dropped 2 bases and J dropped 8 bases, with 12 bases sitting between them. Looked up from germline, CDR1 is ENHRY and CDR2 is SYGVKD. CDR3 length: 13 residues.

The gene calls are TRBV6-4 and TRBJ2-1, with D possibly being TRBD1 (5 bases). This CDR3 has 14 residues. The V and J ends lost 0 bases and 6 bases respectively, with 9 bases between them. CDR1 is MRHNA, CDR2 SNTAGT, per germline. The DNA of the CDR3 is TGTGCCAGCAGTGACTCGCAGGGCTCCAATGAGCAGTTCTTC. It codes for CASSDSQGSNEQFF.